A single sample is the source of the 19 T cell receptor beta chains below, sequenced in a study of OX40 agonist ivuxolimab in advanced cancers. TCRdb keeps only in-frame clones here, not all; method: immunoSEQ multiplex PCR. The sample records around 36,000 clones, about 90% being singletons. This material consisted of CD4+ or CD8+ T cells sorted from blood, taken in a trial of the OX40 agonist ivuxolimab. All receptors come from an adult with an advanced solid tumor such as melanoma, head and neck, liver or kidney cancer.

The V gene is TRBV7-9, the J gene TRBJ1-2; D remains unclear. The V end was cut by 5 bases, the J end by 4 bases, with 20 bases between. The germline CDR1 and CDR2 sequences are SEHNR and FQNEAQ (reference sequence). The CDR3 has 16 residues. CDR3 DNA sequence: TGTGCCAGCAGCCACACTCGAGACGGTTTCATCTATGGCTACACCTTC. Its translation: CASSHTRDGFIYGYTF.

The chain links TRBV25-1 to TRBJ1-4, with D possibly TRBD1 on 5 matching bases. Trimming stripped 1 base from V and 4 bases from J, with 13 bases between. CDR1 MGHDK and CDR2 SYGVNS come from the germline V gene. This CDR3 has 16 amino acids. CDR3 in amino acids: CASSEWSAGHNEKLFF. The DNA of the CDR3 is TGTGCCAGCAGTGAATGGTCGGCAGGGCATAATGAAAAACTGTTTTTT.

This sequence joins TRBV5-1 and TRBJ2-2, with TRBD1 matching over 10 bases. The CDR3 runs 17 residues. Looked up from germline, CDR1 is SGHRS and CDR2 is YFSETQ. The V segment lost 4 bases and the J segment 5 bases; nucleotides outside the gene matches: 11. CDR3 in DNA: TGCGCCAGCAGCAAGTCCCGGGACAGGGGAAAGACCGGGGAGCTGTTTTTT. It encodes CASSKSRDRGKTGELFF.

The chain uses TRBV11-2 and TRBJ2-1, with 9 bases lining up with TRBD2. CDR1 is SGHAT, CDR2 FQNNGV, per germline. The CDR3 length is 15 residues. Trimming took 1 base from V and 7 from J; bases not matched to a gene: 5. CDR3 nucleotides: TGTGCCAGCAGCTTAGGGCGGGGGGGATTAAATGAGCAGTTCTTC. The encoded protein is CASSLGRGGLNEQFF.

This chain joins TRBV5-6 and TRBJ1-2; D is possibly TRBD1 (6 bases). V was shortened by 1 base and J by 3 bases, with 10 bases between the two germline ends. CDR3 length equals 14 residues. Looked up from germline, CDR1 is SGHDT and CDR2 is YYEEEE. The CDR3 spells CASSLRGSYYGYTF. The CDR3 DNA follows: TGTGCCAGCAGCTTGAGGGGGAGCTACTATGGCTACACCTTC.

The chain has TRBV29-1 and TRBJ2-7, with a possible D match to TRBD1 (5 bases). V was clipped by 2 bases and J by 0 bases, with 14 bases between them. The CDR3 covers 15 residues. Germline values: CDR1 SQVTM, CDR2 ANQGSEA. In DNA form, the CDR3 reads TGCAGCGTTGAAAAGGCAGGGTCGTCCTCCTACGAGCAGTACTTC. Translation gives CSVEKAGSSSYEQYF.

DNA for the CDR3: TGTGCCAGCAGCAAGTATATTCGGTGGGGGGACGGATACCTTAACTATGGCTACACCTTC. Its protein is CASSKYIRWGDGYLNYGYTF. The rearrangement uses TRBV21-1 and TRBJ1-2. TRBV21-1 is flagged as a pseudogene. The CDR3 consists of 20 residues.

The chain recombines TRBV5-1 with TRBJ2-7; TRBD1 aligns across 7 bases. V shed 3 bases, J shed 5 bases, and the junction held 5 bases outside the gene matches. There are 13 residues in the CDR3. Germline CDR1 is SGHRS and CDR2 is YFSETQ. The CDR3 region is CASSYTTGNEQYF. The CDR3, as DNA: TGCGCCAGCAGCTACACGACAGGGAACGAGCAGTACTTC.

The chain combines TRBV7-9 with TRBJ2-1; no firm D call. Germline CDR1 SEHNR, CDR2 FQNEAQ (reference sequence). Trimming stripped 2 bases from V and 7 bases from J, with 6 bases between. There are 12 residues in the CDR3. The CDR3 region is CASSLSINEQFF. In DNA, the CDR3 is TGTGCCAGCAGCTTAAGTATAAATGAGCAGTTCTTC.

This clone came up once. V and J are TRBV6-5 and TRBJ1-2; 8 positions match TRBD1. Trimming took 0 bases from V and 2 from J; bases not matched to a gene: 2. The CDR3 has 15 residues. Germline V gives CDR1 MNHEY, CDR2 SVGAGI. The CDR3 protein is CASSYSTGENYGYTF. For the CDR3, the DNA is TGTGCCAGCAGTTACTCGACAGGGGAAAACTATGGCTACACCTTC.

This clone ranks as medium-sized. The CDR3 nucleotides are TGTGCCTGGAGTGCACCCCCACGACAGGCCAGACTCTCTAACTATGGCTACACCTTC. This codes for CAWSAPPRQARLSNYGYTF. This chain connects TRBV30 to TRBJ1-2; D might be TRBD1 (6 bases). Germline-derived CDR1 and CDR2 are GTSNPN and SVGIG (reference sequence). V was clipped by 1 base and J by 0 bases, with 24 bases between them. This CDR3 spans 19 amino acids.

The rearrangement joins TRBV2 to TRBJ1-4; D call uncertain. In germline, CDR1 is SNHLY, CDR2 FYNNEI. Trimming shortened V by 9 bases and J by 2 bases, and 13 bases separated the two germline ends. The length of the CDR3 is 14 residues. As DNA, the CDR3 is TGTGCCAGTATTGGGGAAGTTACTAATGAAAAACTGTTTTTT. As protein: CASIGEVTNEKLFF.

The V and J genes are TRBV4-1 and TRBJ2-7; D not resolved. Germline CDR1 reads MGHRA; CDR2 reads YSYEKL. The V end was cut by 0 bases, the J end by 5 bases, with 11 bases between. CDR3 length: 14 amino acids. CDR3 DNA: TGCGCCAGCAGCCAAGATGTAAGGGCCAACGAGCAGTACTTC. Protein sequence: CASSQDVRANEQYF.

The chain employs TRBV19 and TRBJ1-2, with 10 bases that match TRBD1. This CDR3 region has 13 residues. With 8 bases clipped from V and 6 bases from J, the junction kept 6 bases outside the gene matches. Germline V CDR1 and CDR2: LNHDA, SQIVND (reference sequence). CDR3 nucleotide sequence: TGTGCCAGTCGACCGGGACAGGGGAATGGCTACACCTTC. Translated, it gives CASRPGQGNGYTF.

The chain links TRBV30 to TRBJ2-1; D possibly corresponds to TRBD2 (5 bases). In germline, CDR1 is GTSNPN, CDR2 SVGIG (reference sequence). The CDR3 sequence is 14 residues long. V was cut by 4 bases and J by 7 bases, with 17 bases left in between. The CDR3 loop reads CAWTGSPWLNEQFF. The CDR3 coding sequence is TGTGCCTGGACGGGGTCCCCATGGTTGAATGAGCAGTTCTTC. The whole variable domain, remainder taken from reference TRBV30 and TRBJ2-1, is SQTIHQWPATLVQPVGSPLSLECTVEGTSNPNLYWYRQAAGRGLQLLFYSVGIGQISSEVPQNLSASRPQDRQFILSSKKLLLSDSGFYLCAWTGSPWLNEQFFGPGTRLTVL.

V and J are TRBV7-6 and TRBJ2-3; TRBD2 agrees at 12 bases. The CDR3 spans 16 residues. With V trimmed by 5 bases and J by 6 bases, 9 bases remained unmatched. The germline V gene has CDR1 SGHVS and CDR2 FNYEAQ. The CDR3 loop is CASSQSGLAGGDTQYF. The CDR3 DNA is TGTGCCAGCAGCCAGTCAGGGCTAGCGGGGGGGGATACGCAGTATTTT.

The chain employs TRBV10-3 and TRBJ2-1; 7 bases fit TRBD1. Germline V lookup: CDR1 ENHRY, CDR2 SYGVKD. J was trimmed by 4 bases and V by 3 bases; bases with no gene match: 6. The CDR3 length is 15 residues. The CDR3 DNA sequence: TGTGCCATCAGTGAAAAAAGACAGGGTTACAATGAGCAGTTCTTC. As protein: CAISEKRQGYNEQFF.

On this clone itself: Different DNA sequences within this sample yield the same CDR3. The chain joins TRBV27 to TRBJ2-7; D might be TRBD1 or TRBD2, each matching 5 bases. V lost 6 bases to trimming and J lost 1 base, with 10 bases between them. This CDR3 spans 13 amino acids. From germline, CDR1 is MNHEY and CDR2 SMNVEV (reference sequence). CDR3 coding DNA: TGTGCCAGCAGCGGGACCGATTCCTACGAGCAGTACTTC. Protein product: CASSGTDSYEQYF.

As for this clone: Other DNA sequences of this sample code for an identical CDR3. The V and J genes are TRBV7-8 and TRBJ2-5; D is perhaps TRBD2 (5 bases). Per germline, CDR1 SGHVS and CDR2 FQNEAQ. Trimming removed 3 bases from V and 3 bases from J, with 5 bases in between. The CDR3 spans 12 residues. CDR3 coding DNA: TGTGCCAGCAGCTTTAGCGAAGAGACCCAGTACTTC. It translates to CASSFSEETQYF.